One and the same sample provided the 28 T cell receptor beta chains below, sequenced in a study of OX40 agonist ivuxolimab in advanced cancers. Assay: immunoSEQ multiplex PCR; the TCRdb copy retains only in-frame clones and omits some. The table records over 20,000 clones, about 82% of them present only once. Here the sequenced sample was CD4+ or CD8+ T cells sorted from blood, taken in a trial of the OX40 agonist ivuxolimab. The receptors stem from an adult with an advanced solid tumor such as melanoma, head and neck, liver or kidney cancer.

V and J are TRBV18 and TRBJ2-7; perhaps TRBD1 as D (6 bases). The ends were cut back, 6 bases at V and 2 bases at J, with 17 bases in the middle. Germline V gives CDR1 KGHSH, CDR2 LQKENI. The length of the CDR3 is 15 residues. The CDR3 sequence: CASSPSQGTPYEQYF. The DNA for the CDR3 is TGTGCCAGCTCCCCGAGTCAGGGGACCCCCTACGAGCAGTACTTC.

In this sample, this clone turned up a few times. J is TRBJ1-1 and V is TRBV27; D is undetermined. Looked up from germline, CDR1 is MNHEY and CDR2 is SMNVEV (reference sequence). CDR3 length: 13 amino acids. V dropped 5 bases and J dropped 1 base, with 8 bases sitting between them. This CDR3 is CASSIYENTEAFF. CDR3 in DNA: TGTGCCAGCAGTATTTACGAGAACACTGAAGCTTTCTTT.

This clone has a handful of counts. The rearrangement joins TRBV29-1 to TRBJ1-1, with 7 bases fitting TRBD1. After removal of 6 bases from V and 3 bases from J, the junction contained 10 bases not matched to a gene. The CDR3 consists of 14 residues. Germline V lookup: CDR1 SQVTM, CDR2 ANQGSEA. CDR3 sequence reads: CSVLTGRAHTEAFF. The CDR3, as DNA: TGCAGCGTCCTGACAGGGAGGGCCCACACTGAAGCTTTCTTT.

This sequence joins TRBV6-5 and TRBJ1-2; no definite D call. Germline V gene data show CDR1 as MNHEY and CDR2 as SVGAGI. Trimming shortened V by 6 bases and J by 3 bases, and 8 bases separated the two germline ends. The CDR3 length is 12 residues. The DNA for the CDR3 is TGTGCCAGCAGGGACGGATACTATGGCTACACCTTC. As protein: CASRDGYYGYTF.

The rearrangement links TRBV29-1 to TRBJ1-1; D perhaps matches TRBD1 (5 bases). CDR1 is SQVTM, CDR2 ANQGSEA, per germline. V was trimmed by 5 bases and J by 5 bases, leaving 12 bases between them. This CDR3 spans 12 amino acids. CDR3 region: CSVSFGGTEAFF. The CDR3, as DNA: TGCAGCGTTTCGTTTGGGGGAACTGAAGCTTTCTTT. The whole variable domain, filled in from reference TRBV29-1 and TRBJ1-1, reads SAVISQKPSRDICQRGTSLTIQCQVDSQVTMMFWYRQQPGQSLTLIATANQGSEATYESGFVIDKFPISRPNLTFSTLTVSNMSPEDSSIYLCSVSFGGTEAFFGQGTRLTVV.

The chain couples TRBV7-2 to TRBJ2-3; 9 bases agree with TRBD2. Germline lookup yields CDR1 SGHTA and CDR2 FQGNSA. The ends lost 3 bases at V and 4 bases at J; junction bases unmatched: 11. The CDR3 extends over 17 amino acids. The CDR3 region has the DNA TGTGCCAGCAGCTTCGTAGCGGGAGTAAGTCGGCCAGATACGCAGTATTTT. The encoded protein is CASSFVAGVSRPDTQYF.

The chain combines TRBV9 with TRBJ2-7; 10 positions match TRBD2. This CDR3 has 14 amino acids. CDR1 SGDLS and CDR2 YYNGEE come from the germline V gene. The V and J ends lost 3 bases and 2 bases, in that order; junction bases with no gene match: 2. CDR3 DNA: TGTGCCAGCAGCGCCGGACTAGCGGCCTACGAGCAGTACTTC. Translating it yields CASSAGLAAYEQYF.

The V gene is TRBV7-9, the J gene TRBJ1-2; D remains ambiguous. Per germline, CDR1 SEHNR and CDR2 FQNEAQ (reference sequence). The CDR3 covers 13 residues. The V end lost 3 bases, the J end lost 7 bases, and 12 bases lay between the germline ends. CDR3 coding DNA: TGTGCCAGCAGCTTGATGAGCCTGGCTGGCTACACCTTC. Protein product: CASSLMSLAGYTF.

The chain employs TRBV27 and TRBJ2-7; TRBD2 matches 8 bases. The CDR3 loop spans 16 amino acids. Germline V gives CDR1 MNHEY, CDR2 SMNVEV (reference sequence). Trimming at V came to 2 bases and at J to 1 base, leaving 7 bases not matched to a gene. The CDR3 region is CASSLGTSGNSYEQYF. The CDR3 DNA reads as TGTGCCAGCAGTTTAGGCACTAGCGGCAATTCCTACGAGCAGTACTTC.

This clone has just a few counts. This chain connects TRBV4-3 to TRBJ1-2; D gene ambiguous. Germline lookup yields CDR1 LGHNA and CDR2 YSLEER. There are 17 residues in the CDR3. V lost 0 bases and J 6 bases, leaving 20 bases between the germline ends. The DNA for the CDR3 is TGCGCCAGCAGCCAAGACCTGGCGGATAGTCAAGTTGATGGCTACACCTTC. Translating it yields CASSQDLADSQVDGYTF.

The genes are TRBV11-2 and TRBJ2-1, with 8 bases lining up with TRBD2. V was clipped by 7 bases and J by 9 bases; unmatched bases: 8. The CDR3 is made up of 13 amino acids. The germline V gene has CDR1 SGHAT and CDR2 FQNNGV. The CDR3 bases are TGTGCCAGCAAGTCTGGCGGGAGGAGTGAGCAGTTCTTC. It encodes CASKSGGRSEQFF.

The chain joins TRBV13 to TRBJ1-2; TRBD1 matches 9 bases. This CDR3 spans 14 amino acids. The V gene end was trimmed by 0 bases and the J gene end by 8 bases; junction bases not matched to a gene: 4. Germline CDR1 PRHDT, CDR2 FYEKMQ (reference sequence). This chain's CDR3 is CASSLGRTGEGYTF. As DNA, the CDR3 is TGTGCCAGCAGCTTAGGCAGGACAGGGGAAGGCTACACCTTC.

For this clone: This specimen includes other DNA sequences encoding the same CDR3. This chain uses TRBV27 with TRBJ2-7; D possibly matches TRBD1 or TRBD2 (5 bases each). V lost 6 bases, J lost 1 base, and 13 bases lay in between. This CDR3 region has 14 residues. The germline V gene has CDR1 MNHEY and CDR2 SMNVEV (reference sequence). The CDR3 coding sequence is TGTGCCAGCAGCCCCCAGGGAGCATCCTACGAGCAGTACTTC. It translates to CASSPQGASYEQYF.

This clone was picked up a small number of times. V and J are TRBV29-1 and TRBJ2-7, with D unresolved. Germline CDR1 SQVTM, CDR2 ANQGSEA. Trimming removed 0 bases from V and 2 bases from J, with 14 bases in between. The CDR3 is 15 amino acids. CDR3 in DNA: TGCAGCGTTGAAGATCCGGCCTTGAAGGCCTACGAGCAGTACTTC. This translates into CSVEDPALKAYEQYF.

The chain uses TRBV6-1 and TRBJ2-3; unclear D gene. CDR1 is MNHNS, CDR2 SASEGT, per germline. The CDR3 length is 14 residues. Trimming stripped 2 bases from V and 2 bases from J, with 8 bases between. The CDR3 is CASSEKPFTDTQYF. As DNA, the CDR3 is TGTGCCAGCAGTGAAAAACCGTTCACAGATACGCAGTATTTT.

Relative to its sample, this clone is medium-sized. V is TRBV2 and J is TRBJ2-7; D might be TRBD2 (6 bases). Between the trimmed V and J ends, which lost 1 base and 4 bases, there was a span of 11 bases. The CDR3 is made up of 14 amino acids. Looked up from germline, CDR1 is SNHLY and CDR2 is FYNNEI. Written as DNA, the CDR3 is TGTGCCAGCAGTGAAGGTAGCGGAGCTTACGAGCAGTACTTC. It encodes CASSEGSGAYEQYF.

V usage is TRBV5-1 and J usage is TRBJ2-1, with D tentatively TRBD2 (6 bases). Trimming stripped 1 base from V and 3 bases from J, with 14 bases between. In germline, CDR1 is SGHRS, CDR2 YFSETQ. CDR3 length equals 16 residues. CDR3 sequence: CASSLLGRPLYNEQFF. The CDR3 region has the DNA TGCGCCAGCAGCTTGCTAGGGAGGCCCCTCTACAATGAGCAGTTCTTC.

The chain recombines TRBV7-9 with TRBJ1-1; 7 bases agree with TRBD1. CDR3 length: 15 residues. Per germline, CDR1 SEHNR and CDR2 FQNEAQ (reference sequence). V was clipped by 4 bases and J by 1 base; unmatched bases: 6. This CDR3 reads CASSYLQGSNTEAFF. In DNA, the CDR3 is TGTGCCAGCAGCTACCTACAGGGGTCGAACACTGAAGCTTTCTTT.

V and J are TRBV29-1 and TRBJ1-1; D is perhaps TRBD1 (5 bases). The CDR3 sequence is 11 residues long. V lost 7 bases and J 4 bases, leaving 10 bases between the germline ends. Germline values: CDR1 SQVTM, CDR2 ANQGSEA. CDR3 sequence: CSAGFGTEAFF. The CDR3 DNA sequence: TGCAGCGCAGGGTTTGGCACTGAAGCTTTCTTT. The variable domain in full, completed from reference TRBV29-1 and TRBJ1-1, reads SAVISQKPSRDICQRGTSLTIQCQVDSQVTMMFWYRQQPGQSLTLIATANQGSEATYESGFVIDKFPISRPNLTFSTLTVSNMSPEDSSIYLCSAGFGTEAFFGQGTRLTVV.

The genes are TRBV4-1 and TRBJ2-3; D gene uncertain. The V and J ends lost 4 bases and 0 bases respectively, with 8 bases between them. This CDR3 region has 14 residues. Per germline, CDR1 MGHRA and CDR2 YSYEKL. DNA of the CDR3: TGCGCCAGCAGCCTAGAGCCTAGCACAGATACGCAGTATTTT. It yields the protein CASSLEPSTDTQYF.

This clone was detected only a few times. The CDR3 nucleotides read TGCGCCAGCAGCCTACTAACGGGGTCAGGAACTGAAGCTTTCTTT. This codes for CASSLLTGSGTEAFF. The rearrangement uses TRBV5-1 and TRBJ1-1; D is unresolved. Trimming pared 4 bases from V and 5 bases from J, leaving 18 bases between. The germline gives CDR1 SGHRS, CDR2 YFSETQ. This CDR3 is 15 amino acids long.

V gene TRBV20-1 combines with J gene TRBJ1-2, with D unresolved. The V and J ends lost 4 bases and 8 bases respectively, with 8 bases between them. The CDR3 has 10 residues. Per germline, CDR1 DFQATT and CDR2 SNEGSKA (reference sequence). The CDR3 loop is CSAKTDGYTF. CDR3 coding DNA: TGCAGTGCTAAAACCGACGGCTACACCTTC.

The chain links TRBV7-2 to TRBJ1-2, with D maybe TRBD1 (5 bases). CDR1 is SGHTA, CDR2 FQGNSA, per germline. V was pared by 1 base and J by 8 bases, with 8 bases between. This CDR3 region has 12 residues. In DNA, the CDR3 is TGTGCCAGCAGCTTAGGAGGGGACGGCTACACCTTC. It encodes CASSLGGDGYTF.

This clone was detected a few times. This sequence joins TRBV7-2 and TRBJ2-7; either TRBD1 or TRBD2 may supply D (5 bases each). CDR3 length equals 16 residues. Germline loops: CDR1 SGHTA, CDR2 FQGNSA. V was shortened by 1 base and J by 3 bases, with 16 bases between the two germline ends. CDR3 residues: CASSLGTSGRNYEQYF. CDR3 in DNA: TGTGCCAGCAGCTTAGGGACAAGCGGAAGGAACTACGAGCAGTACTTC.

This chain connects TRBV18 to TRBJ2-1; tentatively, D is TRBD2 (5 bases). Germline values: CDR1 KGHSH, CDR2 LQKENI. The CDR3 totals 17 residues. Between the trimmed V and J ends, which lost 3 bases and 0 bases, there was a span of 15 bases. CDR3 sequence: CASSPNGGLSSYNEQFF. The CDR3 DNA sequence: TGTGCCAGCTCACCGAACGGAGGACTGAGCTCCTACAATGAGCAGTTCTTC.

The V and J genes are TRBV10-1 and TRBJ1-6; possibly TRBD1 for D (6 bases). Trimming took 6 bases from V and 10 from J, leaving 19 bases between them. The CDR3 consists of 15 residues. CDR1 and CDR2 (germline): WNHNN, SYGVQD (reference sequence). As DNA, the CDR3 is TGCGCCAGCAGCCAGCAGGGGCCAAGGAGGTCACCCCTCCACTTT. Translating gives CASSQQGPRRSPLHF.

V usage is TRBV21-1 and J usage is TRBJ2-7. TRBV21-1 is designated a pseudogene. The CDR3 is 15 amino acids. The CDR3 nucleotides read TGTGCCAGCAGCAAAGCTGTAGGAATGGACGACGAGCAGTACTTC. This translates into CASSKAVGMDDEQYF.

The chain combines TRBV5-3 with TRBJ1-2, with D tentatively TRBD1 (5 bases). TRBV5-3 carries the ORF label, with uncertain function. V gave up 4 bases and J gave up 2 bases, with 18 bases separating them. This CDR3 region has 16 residues. DNA for the CDR3: TGTGCCAGAAGCCCCCCCCTGGCAGGGATAAACTATGGCTACACCTTC. This gives the protein CARSPPLAGINYGYTF.